This TCR beta chain is from a study of T cells in women clearing cervical HPV infection. Sequenced by immunoSEQ multiplex PCR; TCRdb stores in-frame clones only, minus some. The sample includes about 19,000 clones. General study points: Cases carried less TRBV6-7 than controls: 0.11% versus 0.16%.

The germline V gene encodes CDR1 DFQATT and CDR2 SNEGSKA (reference sequence). CDR3 length: 13 amino acids. Trimming cost V 1 base and J 3 bases, with 9 bases left between them. Points on this clone: Its antigen is undetermined. With the read ending 3 residues before the CDR3 end, the germline J gene is used to fill in that end.

The sequenced sample consisted of blood buffy coat. V and J are TRBV20-1 and TRBJ2-5; a possible D gene is TRBD1 (5 bases). This clonotype was obtained from a woman between 18 and 69 years old with a cervical HPV16 infection that either progressed to CIN3+ or cleared (not recorded which). Partial CDR3 DNA: TGCAGTGCTAGAGGGGCAGGGAAAGAGACC. This gives the protein CSARGAGKET. The full CDR3 is CSARGAGKETQYF.